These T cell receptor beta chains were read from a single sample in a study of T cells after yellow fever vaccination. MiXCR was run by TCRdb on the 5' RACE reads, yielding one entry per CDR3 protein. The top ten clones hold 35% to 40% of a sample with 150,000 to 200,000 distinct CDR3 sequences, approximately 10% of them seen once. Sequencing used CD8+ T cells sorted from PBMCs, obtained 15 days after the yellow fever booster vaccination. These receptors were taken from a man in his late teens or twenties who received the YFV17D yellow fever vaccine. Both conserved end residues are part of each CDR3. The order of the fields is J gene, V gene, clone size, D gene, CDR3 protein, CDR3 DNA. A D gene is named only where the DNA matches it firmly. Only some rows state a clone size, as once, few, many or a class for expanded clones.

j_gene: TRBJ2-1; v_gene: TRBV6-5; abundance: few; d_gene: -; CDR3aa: CASSFAGEQFF; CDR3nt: TGTGCCAGCAGTTTCGCTGGGGAGCAGTTCTTC
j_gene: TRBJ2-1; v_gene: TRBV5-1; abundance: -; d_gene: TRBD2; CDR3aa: CASSHRGGNEQFF; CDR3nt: TGCGCCAGCAGCCACCGGGGAGGGAATGAGCAGTTCTTC
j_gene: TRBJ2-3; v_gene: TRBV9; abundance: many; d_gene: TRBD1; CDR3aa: CASSRTGGSDTQYF; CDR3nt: TGTGCCAGCAGCAGGACAGGGGGCTCAGATACGCAGTATTTT
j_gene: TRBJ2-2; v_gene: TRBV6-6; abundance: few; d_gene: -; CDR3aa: CASSYSQVANTGELFF; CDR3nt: TGTGCCAGCAGTTACTCACAGGTCGCGAACACCGGGGAGCTGTTTTTT
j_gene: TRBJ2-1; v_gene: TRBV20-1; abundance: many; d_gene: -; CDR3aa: CSAGAEGSSYNEQFF; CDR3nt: TGCAGTGCTGGGGCGGAAGGGAGCTCCTACAATGAGCAGTTCTTC
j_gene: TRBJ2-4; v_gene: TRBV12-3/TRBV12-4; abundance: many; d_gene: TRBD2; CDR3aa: CASSPPGGLTKNIQYF; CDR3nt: TGTGCCAGCAGTCCCCCGGGGGGGCTAACCAAAAACATTCAGTACTTC
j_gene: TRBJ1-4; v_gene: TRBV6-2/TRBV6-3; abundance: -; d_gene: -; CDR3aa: CASSPGTRKLFF; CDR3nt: TGTGCCAGCAGTCCGGGTACCCGAAAACTGTTTTTT
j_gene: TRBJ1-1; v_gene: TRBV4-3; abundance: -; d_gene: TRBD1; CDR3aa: CASSQDEATGGERTEAFF; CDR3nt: TGCGCCAGCAGCCAAGATGAAGCGACAGGGGGCGAGAGGACTGAAGCTTTCTTT
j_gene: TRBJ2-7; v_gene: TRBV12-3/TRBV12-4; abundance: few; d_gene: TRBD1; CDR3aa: CASSPTGAVGYEQYF; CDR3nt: TGTGCCAGCAGCCCTACAGGGGCGGTGGGGTACGAGCAGTACTTC
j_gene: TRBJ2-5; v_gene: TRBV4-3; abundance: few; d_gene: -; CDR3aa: CASSQAVRAETQYF; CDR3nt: TGCGCCAGCAGCCAAGCGGTACGAGCAGAGACCCAGTACTTC
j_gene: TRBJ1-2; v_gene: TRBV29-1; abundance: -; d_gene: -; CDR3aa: CSVVSPYGYTF; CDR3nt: TGCAGCGTTGTGAGCCCCTATGGCTACACCTTC
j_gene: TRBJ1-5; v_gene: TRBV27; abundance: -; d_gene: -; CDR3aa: CASKEADYSNQPQHF; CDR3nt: TGTGCCAGCAAAGAGGCGGACTATAGCAATCAGCCCCAGCATTTT
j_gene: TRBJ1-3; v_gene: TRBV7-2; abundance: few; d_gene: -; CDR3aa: CASSFVQSSGNTIYF; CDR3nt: TGTGCCAGCAGCTTCGTGCAAAGCTCTGGAAACACCATATATTTT
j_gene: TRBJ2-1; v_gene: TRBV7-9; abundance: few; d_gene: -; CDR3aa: CASSLSLVGNEQFF; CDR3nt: TGTGCCAGCAGCTTATCACTAGTTGGCAATGAGCAGTTCTTC
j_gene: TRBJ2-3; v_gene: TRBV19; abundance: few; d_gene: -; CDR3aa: CASSIYRNVRAPDTQYF; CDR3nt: TGTGCCAGTAGTATCTATAGGAATGTTAGGGCCCCAGATACGCAGTATTTT
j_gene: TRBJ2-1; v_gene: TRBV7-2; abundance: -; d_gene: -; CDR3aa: CASSSSTGFNEQFF; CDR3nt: TGTGCCAGCAGCTCCTCGACGGGGTTCAATGAGCAGTTCTTC
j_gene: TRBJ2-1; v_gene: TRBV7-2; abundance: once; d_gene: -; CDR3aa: CASSWGISYNEQFF; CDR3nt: TGTGCCAGCAGTTGGGGGATCTCCTACAATGAGCAGTTCTTC
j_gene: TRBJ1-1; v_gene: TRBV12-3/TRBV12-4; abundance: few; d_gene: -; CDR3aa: CASSFSDSNTEAFF; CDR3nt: TGTGCCAGCAGTTTTTCGGACTCTAACACTGAAGCTTTCTTT
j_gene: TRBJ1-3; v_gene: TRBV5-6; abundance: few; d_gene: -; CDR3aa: CASSLSGGLSGNTIYF; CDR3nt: TGTGCCAGCTCCCTCTCCGGCGGCCTCTCTGGAAACACCATATATTTT
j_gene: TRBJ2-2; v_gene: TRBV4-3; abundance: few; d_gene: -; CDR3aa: CASSPRWTDENTGELFF; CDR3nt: TGCGCCAGCAGCCCAAGATGGACTGACGAGAACACCGGGGAGCTGTTTTTT
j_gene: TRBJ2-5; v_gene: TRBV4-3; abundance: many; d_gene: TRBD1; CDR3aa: CASSQDKDMGQQETQYF; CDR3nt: TGCGCCAGCAGCCAAGACAAGGATATGGGACAGCAAGAGACCCAGTACTTC
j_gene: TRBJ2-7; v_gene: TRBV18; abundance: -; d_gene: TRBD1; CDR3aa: CASSPTGQGVNEQYF; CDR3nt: TGTGCCAGCTCACCCACGGGACAGGGAGTAAACGAGCAGTACTTC
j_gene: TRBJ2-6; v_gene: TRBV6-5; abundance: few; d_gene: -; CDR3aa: CASSYSRGRGSNVLTF; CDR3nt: TGTGCCAGCAGTTACTCCCGGGGCCGAGGGTCCAACGTCCTGACTTTC
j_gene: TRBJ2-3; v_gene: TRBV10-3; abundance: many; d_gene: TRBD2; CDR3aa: CAIRKTEVGEGDTQYF; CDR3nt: TGTGCCATCAGAAAGACTGAGGTAGGGGAGGGAGATACGCAGTATTTT
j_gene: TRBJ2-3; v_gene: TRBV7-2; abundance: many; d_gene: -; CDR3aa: CASSLAYTQYF; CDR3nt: TGTGCCAGCAGCTTAGCTTATACGCAGTATTTT
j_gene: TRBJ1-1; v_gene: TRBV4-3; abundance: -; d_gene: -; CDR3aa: CASSQNPWTVLNTEAFF; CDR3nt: TGCGCCAGCAGCCAAAATCCCTGGACTGTGTTAAACACTGAAGCTTTCTTT
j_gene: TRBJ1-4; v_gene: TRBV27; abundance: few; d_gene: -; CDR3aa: CASSLDIATNEKLFF; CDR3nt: TGTGCCAGCAGCCTGGACATAGCAACTAATGAAAAACTGTTTTTT
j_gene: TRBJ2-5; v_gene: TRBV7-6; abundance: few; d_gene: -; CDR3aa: CASSYAPDQGLETQYF; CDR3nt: TGTGCCAGCAGCTACGCACCAGACCAGGGCTTGGAGACCCAGTACTTC
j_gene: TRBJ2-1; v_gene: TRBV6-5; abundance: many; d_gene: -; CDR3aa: CARPPTQGRGEQFF; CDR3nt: TGTGCCAGGCCTCCAACCCAGGGGAGGGGTGAGCAGTTCTTC
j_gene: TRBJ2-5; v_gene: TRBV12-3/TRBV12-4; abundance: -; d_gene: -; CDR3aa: CASSFWESQETQYF; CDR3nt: TGTGCCAGCAGTTTCTGGGAGAGTCAAGAGACCCAGTACTTC
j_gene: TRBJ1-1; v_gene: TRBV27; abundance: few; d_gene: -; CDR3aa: CASSISRRVAEAFF; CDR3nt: TGTGCCAGCAGTATTTCGCGACGAGTCGCTGAAGCTTTCTTT
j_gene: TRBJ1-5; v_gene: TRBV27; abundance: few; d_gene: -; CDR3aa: CASSGGNQPQHF; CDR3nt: TGTGCCAGCAGTGGGGGCAATCAGCCCCAGCATTTT
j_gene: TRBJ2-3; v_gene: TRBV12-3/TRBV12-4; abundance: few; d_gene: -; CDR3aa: CASSLVGRGTQYF; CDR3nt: TGTGCCAGCAGTTTAGTAGGCAGGGGTACGCAGTATTTT
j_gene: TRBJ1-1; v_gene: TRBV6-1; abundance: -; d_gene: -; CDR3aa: CASSEDPILVRNTEAFF; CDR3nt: TGTGCCAGCAGTGAAGACCCGATTTTGGTAAGGAACACTGAAGCTTTCTTT
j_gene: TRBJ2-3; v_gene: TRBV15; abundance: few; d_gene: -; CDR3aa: CATSRTRQPSTDTQYF; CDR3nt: TGTGCCACCAGCAGGACTCGACAGCCTAGCACAGATACGCAGTATTTT
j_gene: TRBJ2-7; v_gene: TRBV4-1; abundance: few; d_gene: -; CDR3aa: CASSRGGGSPYEQYF; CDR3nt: TGCGCCAGCAGCCGAGGTGGGGGCTCCCCCTACGAGCAGTACTTC
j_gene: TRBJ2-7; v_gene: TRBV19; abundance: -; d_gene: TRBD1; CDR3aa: CASSARDRVYEQYF; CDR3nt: TGTGCCAGTAGTGCCCGGGACAGGGTCTACGAGCAGTACTTC
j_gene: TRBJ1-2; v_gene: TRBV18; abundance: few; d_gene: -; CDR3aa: CASSPPETNYGYTF; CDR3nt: TGTGCCAGCTCACCACCGGAGACTAACTATGGCTACACCTTC
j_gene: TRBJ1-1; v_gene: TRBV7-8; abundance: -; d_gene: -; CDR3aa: CASSLYVTEAFF; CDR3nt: TGTGCCAGCAGCTTATACGTCACTGAAGCTTTCTTT
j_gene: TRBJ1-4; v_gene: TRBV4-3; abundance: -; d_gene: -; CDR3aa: CASSQDSQGPELFF; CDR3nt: TGCGCCAGCAGCCAAGATTCGCAGGGCCCCGAACTGTTTTTT
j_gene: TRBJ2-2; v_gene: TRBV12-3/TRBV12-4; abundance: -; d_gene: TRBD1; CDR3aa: CASKRTGGTGELFF; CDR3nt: TGTGCCAGCAAGAGGACAGGGGGCACCGGGGAGCTGTTTTTT
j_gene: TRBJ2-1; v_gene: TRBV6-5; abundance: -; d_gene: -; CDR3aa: CASSSLRAYYNEQFF; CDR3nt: TGTGCCAGCAGTTCCCTCAGGGCTTACTACAATGAGCAGTTCTTC
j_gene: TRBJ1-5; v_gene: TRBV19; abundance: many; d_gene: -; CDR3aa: CASSGQGSQPQHF; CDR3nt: TGTGCCAGTAGTGGGCAGGGTAGTCAGCCCCAGCATTTT
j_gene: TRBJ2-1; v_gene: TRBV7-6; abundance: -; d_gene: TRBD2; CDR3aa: CASSLYWGGNNEQFF; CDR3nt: TGTGCCAGCAGCTTATACTGGGGGGGAAACAATGAGCAGTTCTTC
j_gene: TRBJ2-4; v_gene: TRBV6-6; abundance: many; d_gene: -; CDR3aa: CASSHTGDDLAKNIQYF; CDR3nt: TGTGCCAGCAGCCACACGGGAGACGATCTAGCCAAAAACATTCAGTACTTC
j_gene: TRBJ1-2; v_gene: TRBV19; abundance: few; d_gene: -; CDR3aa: CASSTGWAYTF; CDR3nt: TGTGCCAGTAGTACCGGATGGGCCTACACCTTC
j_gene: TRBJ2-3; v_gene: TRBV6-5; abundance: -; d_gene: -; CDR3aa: CASSRDTRPSTDTQYF; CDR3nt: TGTGCCAGCAGTCGGGACACTCGGCCTAGCACAGATACGCAGTATTTT
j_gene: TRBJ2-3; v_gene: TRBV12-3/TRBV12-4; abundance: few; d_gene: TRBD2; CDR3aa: CASNPGGGTDTQYF; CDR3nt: TGTGCCAGCAATCCTGGGGGGGGCACAGATACGCAGTATTTT
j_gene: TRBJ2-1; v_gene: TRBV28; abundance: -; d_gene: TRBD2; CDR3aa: CASSKNLVAGGLYLYNEQFF; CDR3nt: TGTGCCAGCAGCAAAAACCTGGTAGCGGGGGGACTTTATTTATACAATGAGCAGTTCTTC
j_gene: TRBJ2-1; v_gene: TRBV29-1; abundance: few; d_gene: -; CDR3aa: CSVPFGEQFF; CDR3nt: TGCAGCGTCCCTTTCGGTGAGCAGTTCTTC
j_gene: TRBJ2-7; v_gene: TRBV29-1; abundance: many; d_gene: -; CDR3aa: CSVGDNSYEQYF; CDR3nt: TGCAGCGTTGGCGACAACTCCTACGAGCAGTACTTC
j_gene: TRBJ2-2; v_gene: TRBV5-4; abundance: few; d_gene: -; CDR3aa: CASSLGIGVNTGELFF; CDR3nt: TGTGCCAGCAGCTTGGGTATAGGAGTGAACACCGGGGAGCTGTTTTTT
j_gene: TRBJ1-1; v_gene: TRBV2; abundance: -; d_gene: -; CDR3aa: CASSGSQGGDTEAFF; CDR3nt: TGTGCCAGCAGTGGGTCTCAGGGAGGAGACACTGAAGCTTTCTTT
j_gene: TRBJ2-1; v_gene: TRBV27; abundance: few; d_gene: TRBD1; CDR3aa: CASSLGTGGFDEQFF; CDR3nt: TGTGCCAGCAGTTTGGGGACAGGGGGTTTCGATGAGCAGTTCTTC
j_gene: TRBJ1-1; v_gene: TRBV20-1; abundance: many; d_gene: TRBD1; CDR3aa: CSARRQGRVYTEAFF; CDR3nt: TGCAGTGCTAGAAGACAGGGGCGGGTGTACACTGAAGCTTTCTTT
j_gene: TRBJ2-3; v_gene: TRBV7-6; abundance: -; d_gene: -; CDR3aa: CASSLTGSGTDTQYF; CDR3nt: TGTGCCAGCAGCTTAACAGGGAGCGGCACAGATACGCAGTATTTT
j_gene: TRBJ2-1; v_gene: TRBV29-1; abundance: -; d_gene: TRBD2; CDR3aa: CSVELGLAGRHNEQFF; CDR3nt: TGCAGCGTTGAGCTGGGACTAGCGGGGCGTCACAATGAGCAGTTCTTC
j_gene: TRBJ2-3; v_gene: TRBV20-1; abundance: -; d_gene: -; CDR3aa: CSARDGFWATDTQYF; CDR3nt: TGCAGTGCTAGAGATGGCTTTTGGGCCACAGATACGCAGTATTTT
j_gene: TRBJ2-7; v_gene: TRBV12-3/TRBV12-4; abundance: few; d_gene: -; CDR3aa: CASSPADEGPYEQYF; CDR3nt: TGTGCCAGCAGCCCGGCAGACGAGGGACCCTACGAGCAGTACTTC